This entry lists 31 T cell receptor beta chains sequenced from one sample in a study of blood T cell repertoires in COVID-19. TCRdb's copy holds only in-frame clones and misses some; the assay was immunoSEQ multiplex PCR. The sample consists of just over 300,000 clones, about nine tenths of them appearing once. The sample was peripheral blood. These receptors all come from a woman in her twenties or thirties with COVID-19, enrolled during active disease.

This clone has a single count. The CDR3 sequence: CSVGTGGHSYF. The CDR3 nucleotides read TGCAGCGTCGGAACAGGGGGACACTCCTACTTC. The chain is built from TRBV29-1 and TRBJ2-4, with 8 positions matching TRBD1. This CDR3 contains 11 residues. The germline V gene has CDR1 SQVTM and CDR2 ANQGSEA. Unmatched junction bases numbered 11, after V lost 6 bases and J lost 16 bases.

This rearrangement joins TRBV12-3 or TRBV12-4 to TRBJ1-1, with D perhaps TRBD1 (5 bases). The CDR3 covers 13 residues. Trimming removed 6 bases from V and 5 bases from J, with 13 bases in between. CDR3 sequence: CASSPGGATEAFF. CDR3 sequence (DNA): TGTGCCAGCAGCCCGGGAGGGGCAACTGAAGCTTTCTTT.

This clone has just a few counts. The chain uses TRBV18 and TRBJ2-1; D unclear. The CDR3 extends over 13 amino acids. Germline V lookup: CDR1 KGHSH, CDR2 LQKENI. V lost 6 bases and J lost 7, with 13 bases in between. The CDR3 reads CASSPPRINEQFF. CDR3 DNA sequence: TGTGCCAGCTCTCCCCCTAGAATAAATGAGCAGTTCTTC.

This chain uses TRBV2 with TRBJ1-2; 8 nucleotides line up with TRBD1. CDR1 and CDR2 (germline): SNHLY, FYNNEI. J lost 8 bases, V lost 6 bases, and 8 bases had no gene match. The CDR3 extends over 13 amino acids. The CDR3 DNA reads TGTGCCAGCAGCGCAGGACAGGGATACGGCTACACCTTC. It translates to CASSAGQGYGYTF.

V usage is TRBV6-5 and J usage is TRBJ1-3, with D possibly matching TRBD1 (6 bases). CDR1 MNHEY and CDR2 SVGAGI come from the germline V gene. The CDR3 has 16 amino acids. The ends were cut back, 0 bases at V and 0 bases at J, with 9 bases in the middle. The DNA for the CDR3 is TGTGCCAGCAGTTACTCGGCAGGGGACTCTGGAAACACCATATATTTT. As protein: CASSYSAGDSGNTIYF.

The V call is TRBV7-9, the J call TRBJ1-6; 7 bases match TRBD1. CDR3 length: 15 residues. Germline V lookup: CDR1 SEHNR, CDR2 FQNEAQ (reference sequence). V lost 5 bases, J lost 10 bases, and 11 bases stayed unmatched. This chain's CDR3 is CASSPLRDRGSPLHF. The CDR3 coding sequence is TGTGCCAGCAGCCCCCTCCGGGACAGAGGATCACCCCTCCACTTT.

The chain uses TRBV5-1 and TRBJ2-3, with 9 bases fitting TRBD1. This CDR3 region has 15 residues. The V and J ends lost 0 bases and 1 base, in that order; junction bases with no gene match: 0. Germline CDR1 is SGHRS and CDR2 is YFSETQ. The CDR3 loop reads CASSLDRGRTDTQYF. The CDR3 nucleotides read TGCGCCAGCAGCTTGGACAGGGGGCGCACAGATACGCAGTATTTT.

The chain carries TRBV27 and TRBJ2-3; the match to TRBD2 covers 8 bases. The J segment lost 2 bases and the V segment lost 0 bases, leaving 4 bases of the junction unmatched. The CDR3 is 16 amino acids. Germline-derived CDR1 and CDR2 are MNHEY and SMNVEV (reference sequence). CDR3 sequence: CASSLSHGGATDTQYF. CDR3 DNA: TGTGCCAGCAGTTTATCGCACGGGGGGGCCACAGATACGCAGTATTTT.

The chain links TRBV4-3 to TRBJ1-2; maybe TRBD1 (5 bases). The V and J ends lost 1 base and 7 bases respectively, with 13 bases between them. The CDR3 runs 14 residues. Per germline, CDR1 LGHNA and CDR2 YSLEER. The CDR3 nucleotides are TGCGCCAGCAGCCAAGGGGGCGGGACGTCTGGCTACACCTTC. Translated: CASSQGGGTSGYTF.

The chain has TRBV28 and TRBJ1-5; D perhaps matches TRBD1 (5 bases). Germline CDR1 is MDHEN and CDR2 is SYDVKM. This CDR3 has 16 residues. With 5 bases removed from V and 6 bases from J, the gap between germline ends came to 20 bases. The chain's CDR3 is CASSSGTLGVRQPQHF. In DNA form, the CDR3 reads TGTGCCAGCAGTAGCGGGACCCTGGGAGTCCGTCAGCCCCAGCATTTT.

This CDR3 is CASSQLQTGMKKLFF. CDR3 coding DNA: TGTGCCAGCAGCCAGCTGCAGACAGGGATGAAAAAACTGTTTTTT. The chain links TRBV3-1 (or the pseudogene TRBV3-2) to TRBJ1-4; 7 bases match TRBD1. The V gene end was trimmed by 3 bases and the J gene end by 9 bases; junction bases not matched to a gene: 10. CDR3 length: 15 residues. Looked up from germline, CDR1 is LGHDT and CDR2 is YNNKEL (reference sequence).

V usage is TRBV6-5 and J usage is TRBJ1-5; 9 bases are shared with TRBD1. The CDR3 totals 16 residues. With 4 bases clipped from V and 2 bases from J, the junction kept 6 bases outside the gene matches. Germline CDR1 reads MNHEY; CDR2 reads SVGAGI. CDR3 DNA sequence: TGTGCCAGCAGTTTGGGACAGGGTGGTGGCAATCAGCCCCAGCATTTT. Its protein is CASSLGQGGGNQPQHF.

As DNA, the CDR3 is TGTGCCACCATGGCCGGGACAGACAACACTGAAGCTTTCTTT. Its protein product is CATMAGTDNTEAFF. The chain employs TRBV24-1 and TRBJ1-1, with 7 bases identical to TRBD1. V was pared by 8 bases and J by 2 bases, with 7 bases of the junction left unmatched. Germline V gives CDR1 KGHDR, CDR2 SFDVKD. The CDR3 length is 14 residues.

J is TRBJ2-1 and V is TRBV2, with TRBD2 matching 9 bases. The CDR3 runs to 16 residues. Trimming at V came to 4 bases and at J to 7 bases, leaving 11 bases not matched to a gene. The germline CDR1 and CDR2 sequences are SNHLY and FYNNEI. CDR3 nucleotide sequence: TGTGCCAGCAGTGGGGTCTTGGCGGGGGGGCGTAATGAGCAGTTCTTC. Protein sequence: CASSGVLAGGRNEQFF.

The V call is TRBV11-3, the J call TRBJ2-2; the D is unclear. Trimming shortened V by 5 bases and J by 7 bases, and 11 bases separated the two germline ends. Germline values: CDR1 SGHNT, CDR2 YENEEA. The CDR3 spans 13 residues. The DNA for the CDR3 is TGTGCCAGCAGCATCACCTCCAGCGGGGAGCTGTTTTTT. Its translation: CASSITSSGELFF.

The V and J genes are TRBV19 and TRBJ1-2; 8 bases line up with TRBD1. Germline values: CDR1 LNHDA, CDR2 SQIVND (reference sequence). This CDR3 has 15 residues. V trimming: 2 bases; J trimming: 6 bases; junction bases outside the gene matches: 8. CDR3 DNA: TGTGCCAGTAGTATATATAAACAGGGGGTAGATGGCTACACCTTC. It codes for CASSIYKQGVDGYTF.

This chain links TRBV28 with TRBJ1-2, with 8 nucleotides matching TRBD1. V was pared by 3 bases and J by 7 bases, with 10 bases of the junction left unmatched. Per germline, CDR1 MDHEN and CDR2 SYDVKM. CDR3 length: 15 amino acids. The CDR3 is CASSFTGTGGSGYTF. The DNA for the CDR3 is TGTGCCAGCAGTTTCACCGGGACAGGAGGCTCTGGCTACACCTTC.

This chain joins TRBV6-1 and TRBJ2-3; D is undetermined. The V gene lost 1 base and the J gene lost 0 bases, with 8 bases spanning the gap. Germline V gives CDR1 MNHNS, CDR2 SASEGT. CDR3 length equals 15 residues. The CDR3 DNA reads as TGTGCCAGCAGTGAAGGCTGGCCAAGCACAGATACGCAGTATTTT. It yields the protein CASSEGWPSTDTQYF.

The genes are TRBV3-1 (or the pseudogene TRBV3-2) and TRBJ2-7, with D possibly matching TRBD1 (6 bases). The V end lost 0 bases, the J end lost 6 bases, and 12 bases lay between the germline ends. The germline gives CDR1 LGHDT, CDR2 YNNKEL (reference sequence). The CDR3 contains 14 residues. CDR3 region: CASSQDYQGFEQYF. Written as DNA, the CDR3 is TGTGCCAGCAGCCAAGATTATCAGGGGTTCGAGCAGTACTTC.

This chain uses TRBV27 with TRBJ1-1; TRBD1 matches 9 bases. CDR1 MNHEY and CDR2 SMNVEV come from the germline V gene (reference sequence). J was trimmed by 1 base and V by 6 bases; bases with no gene match: 6. The length of the CDR3 is 15 residues. CDR3 amino acids: CASSHDRGRNTEAFF. CDR3 coding DNA: TGTGCCAGCAGCCACGACAGGGGGAGGAACACTGAAGCTTTCTTT.

This chain connects TRBV2 to TRBJ2-3, with TRBD2 matching over 11 bases. Losses at the gene ends were 7 bases for V and 3 bases for J; bases not matched to a gene: 6. Germline V lookup: CDR1 SNHLY, CDR2 FYNNEI. This CDR3 region has 15 residues. CDR3 nucleotide sequence: TGTGCCAGCAATAAACTAGCGGGGGCGACAGATACGCAGTATTTT. Residues: CASNKLAGATDTQYF.

The chain uses TRBV7-8 and TRBJ1-2, with a possible D match to TRBD1 (5 bases). V gave up 1 base and J gave up 6 bases, with 15 bases separating them. The CDR3 totals 15 residues. The germline CDR1 and CDR2 sequences are SGHVS and FQNEAQ. The CDR3 bases are TGTGCCAGCAGCTTAGGCCCAGGGCAAGGAGATGGCTACACCTTC. This translates into CASSLGPGQGDGYTF.

The J gene is TRBJ2-7, the V gene TRBV28, with a possible D match to TRBD1 (6 bases). This CDR3 has 12 residues. Germline V gene lookup returns CDR1 MDHEN and CDR2 SYDVKM. Deletions cut 11 bases from V and 4 bases from J, with 15 bases between. Here the CDR3 DNA reads TGTGCCGACCTCAGGGGTTCGTACGAGCAGTACGTC. Translation: CADLRGSYEQYV.

The chain recombines TRBV24-1 with TRBJ1-2; D is unresolved. From germline, CDR1 is KGHDR and CDR2 SFDVKD. Trimming pared 4 bases from V and 8 bases from J, leaving 4 bases between. This CDR3 spans 10 amino acids. The CDR3 is CATSEGGYTF. The CDR3 DNA reads TGTGCCACCAGTGAGGGCGGCTACACCTTC.

The chain uses TRBV4-2 and TRBJ1-1, with 8 bases aligning to TRBD1. Unmatched junction bases numbered 3, after V lost 2 bases and J lost 7 bases. The CDR3 is 13 residues long. Germline V gene lookup returns CDR1 LGHNA and CDR2 YNFKEQ. CDR3 DNA: TGTGCCAGCAGCCAAAACAGGGGGAATGAAGCTTTCTTT. Amino acid sequence: CASSQNRGNEAFF.

This clone was detected only once. J is TRBJ1-3 and V is TRBV11-2, with a weak D call TRBD1 (6 bases). There are 16 residues in the CDR3. V was cut by 4 bases and J by 3 bases, with 16 bases left in between. CDR1 is SGHAT and CDR2 is FQNNGV in the germline V gene. The CDR3 DNA reads as TGTGCCAGCAGCTGGGGGCCGGGTGGTGATGGAAACACCATATATTTT. Protein: CASSWGPGGDGNTIYF. The full variable domain, rest sourced from reference TRBV11-2 and TRBJ1-3, is EAGVAQSPRYKIIEKRQSVAFWCNPISGHATLYWYQQILGQGPKLLIQFQNNGVVDDSQLPKDRFSAERLKGVDSTLKIQPAKLEDSAVYLCASSWGPGGDGNTIYFGEGSWLTVV.

The chain carries TRBV24-1 and TRBJ2-1, with 9 nucleotides matching TRBD1. Trimming removed 8 bases from V and 6 bases from J; junction bases left unmatched: 7. Germline loops: CDR1 KGHDR, CDR2 SFDVKD. The CDR3 is 14 amino acids. The CDR3 sequence is CATIAGTGSNEQFF. CDR3 bases: TGTGCCACCATCGCCGGGACAGGGTCCAATGAGCAGTTCTTC.

J is TRBJ2-3 and V is TRBV7-2; 7 positions agree with TRBD2. The V gene's germline CDR1 is SGHTA and CDR2 FQGNSA. After removal of 1 base from V and 2 bases from J, the junction contained 6 bases not matched to a gene. The CDR3 extends over 16 amino acids. DNA of the CDR3: TGTGCCAGCAGCTTAGGAGCTAGCGGCCTCACAGATACGCAGTATTTT. Translation gives CASSLGASGLTDTQYF. Together with reference TRBV7-2 and TRBJ2-3, the CDR3 gives the full variable domain: GAGVSQSPSNKVTEKGKDVELRCDPISGHTALYWYRQSLGQGLEFLIYFQGNSAPDKSGLPSDRFSAERTGGSVSTLTIQRTQQEDSAVYLCASSLGASGLTDTQYFGPGTRLTVL.

V and J are TRBV6-2 or TRBV6-3 and TRBJ2-1, with 7 bases identical to TRBD2. Germline loops: CDR1 MNHEY, CDR2 SVGEGT. The CDR3 has 11 residues. V was pared by 6 bases and J by 10 bases, with 3 bases of the junction left unmatched. This CDR3 reads CASSHGGEQFF. In DNA, the CDR3 is TGTGCCAGCAGCCACGGGGGGGAGCAGTTCTTC.

The J gene is TRBJ2-7, the V gene TRBV3-1 (or the pseudogene TRBV3-2), with 8 positions matching TRBD1. V shed 1 base and J 6 bases; nucleotides not matched to a gene: 2. The CDR3 contains 13 residues. Per germline, CDR1 LGHDT and CDR2 YNNKEL (reference sequence). This CDR3 is CASSQVQGGEQYV. The CDR3 coding sequence is TGTGCCAGCAGCCAAGTACAGGGGGGCGAGCAGTACGTC.

The V and J genes are TRBV19 and TRBJ2-3, with TRBD1 matching over 12 bases. The germline gives CDR1 LNHDA, CDR2 SQIVND (reference sequence). Trimming removed 6 bases from V and 5 bases from J; junction bases left unmatched: 9. The CDR3 spans 16 residues. The CDR3 coding sequence is TGTGCCAGTAGCCACCCGGGACAGGGGGCGGGAGATACGCAGTATTTT. Amino acid sequence: CASSHPGQGAGDTQYF.